This T cell receptor beta chain was sequenced for a study of cytomegalovirus exposure and HLA in healthy donors. Overall study: Earlier findings included more than 95 million unique TCR beta sequences obtained from 150 million to 200 million T cells.

Trimming left V 10 bases short and J 6 bases short, with 18 bases between. The CDR3 sequence is 14 residues long. Per the germline V gene, CDR1 is ENHRY and CDR2 is SYGVKD. PCR was performed using 60 Vbeta and 13 Jbeta primers. Some clones are missing from TCRdb's copy, which holds only in-frame ones; the method was immunoSEQ multiplex PCR. In the table there are just over 150,000 clones, around 84% of which are singletons. Healthy bone marrow donors made up the cohort. In regard to this clone: Antigen: not known.

Study-wide findings and caveats: Reports indicated that the classifier achieved high specificity and sensitivity in diagnosing cytomegalovirus status.

The J gene is TRBJ2-2, the V gene TRBV10-3; D is perhaps TRBD2 (6 bases). The origin of this receptor is a man between 50 and 59 years old in good health and CMV-seropositive. The sample consisted of PBMCs. The CDR3 sequence is CATQEGKSAGELFF. CDR3 nucleotide sequence: TGTGCCACCCAGGAGGGGAAATCGGCCGGGGAGCTGTTTTTT.